This T cell receptor (beta chain) comes out of a study of OX40 agonist ivuxolimab in advanced cancers. Study background: Mean age around 60 years, range about 20 to 79; approximately 80% male. About 42% of patients had received prior checkpoint inhibitor therapy.

Details on this clone: Its target is unknown.

Sequenced by immunoSEQ multiplex PCR; TCRdb stores in-frame clones only, minus some. The table has tens of thousands of clones, approximately 90% seen once; the top ten hold roughly a third. The CDR3 totals 13 residues. Per the germline V gene, CDR1 is MNHEY and CDR2 is SMNVEV (reference sequence). The V end lost 0 bases, the J end lost 3 bases, and 6 bases lay between the germline ends. Study findings and constraints: Dosing at 0.1 to 3.0 mg/kg was accompanied by clonal expansion of CD4+ and CD8+ blood T cells by week 6. In the 0.1-3.0 mg/kg groups, partial responders showed among the lowest expansion.

The material was CD4+ or CD8+ T cells sorted from blood, obtained in a trial of the OX40 agonist ivuxolimab. This sequence joins TRBV27 and TRBJ2-7; no reliable D call. This clonotype was sampled from an adult with an advanced solid tumor such as melanoma, head and neck, liver or kidney cancer. The chain's CDR3 is CASSLSSGYEQYF. The CDR3 DNA is TGTGCCAGCAGTTTATCATCGGGCTACGAGCAGTACTTC.